This T cell receptor beta chain was recovered during a study of blood T cell repertoires in COVID-19 (dated by TCRdb to the early 2020s). Turning to the overall study: Samples from collaborators originated in the United States, Italy and Spain and spanned both the acute and convalescent phases of COVID-19. Where available, HLA class I and class II types were obtained from metadata supplied by the sample provider rather than from assay-based typing. Nearly every sample came with metadata listing a de-identified subject ID, COVID-19 status, age in years and sex. The repertoires were made available in a free public database intended to serve as a resource for research on the immune response to SARS-CoV-2. The prospective study material was composed of cDNA or gDNA derived from T cells, B-cell-depleted T cells, or PBMCs. Deeply sampled blood TCRbeta repertoires from subjects exposed to, actively infected with, or recovered from COVID-19 were included in the dataset. Samples were obtained from the ongoing ImmuneRACE study (first 160 participants) and from 1,000 to 1,500 subjects provided by 6 global collaborators. Broad study findings and their caveats: The amount of clinical and demographic metadata varied by source and participant and was provided uncurated.

TCRbeta CDR3 regions were amplified from genomic DNA by means of the immunoSEQ Assay, a bias-controlled multiplex PCR. Per the authors' processing: Within the assay, amplification of reference gene primers was used to estimate how many nucleated cells each sample contained. To quantify the absolute abundance of each unique TCRbeta CDR3 rearrangement, sequence reads were collapsed and filtered. For each sample, productive Simpson clonality was calculated as the square root of Simpson's diversity index over productive rearrangements. The source is immuneACCESS, and TCRdb retained only in-frame sequences with V and J called. Part of the clones is not carried over; for the studies checked, unresolved V genes explain less than half of this, and the remainder is unexplained. That table furnishes V, J and clone size, whereas the DNA furnished D and trimming. In this sample the table shows about half a million clones, 75% to 90% of which occur a single time. The ten biggest clones cover roughly 3.2% of the sample.

The CDR3 contains 11 residues, cysteine and phenylalanine counted. Here the CDR3 DNA is all that survives: 33 bases in frame from base 1. V was cut back by 6 bases and J by 5 bases, leaving a gap of 8 bases between them. Based on the germline V gene, the CDR1 and CDR2 sequences are SGHRS and YFSETQ. The collaborating institutions used their own protocols to collect whole blood in K2EDTA tubes. For TCRbeta analysis, collaborator samples were shipped as frozen whole blood, as isolated PBMCs, or as DNA extracted from either sample type. On this clone: Its cognate antigen has yet to be identified. No much larger clone is present one base from it, and per-base qualities are unavailable.

The sequenced sample consisted of peripheral blood. The source of this sequence is a human donor in a cohort sampled during active COVID-19. The chain joins TRBV5-1 to TRBJ2-5; the D gene cannot be named for sure. The sequenced DNA: TGCGCCAGCAAGAATGAGGAGACCCAGTACTTC. This is translated as CASKNEETQYF.